These 25 T cell receptor beta chains were all obtained from the same sample, sequenced in a study of blood T cell repertoires in COVID-19. TCRdb keeps only in-frame clones here, not all; method: immunoSEQ multiplex PCR. The table has about 55,000 clones, 75% to 90% seen once. The material sequenced was peripheral blood. The receptor source for this set is a man in his fifties or sixties with acute or convalescent COVID-19.

This rearrangement joins TRBV5-1 to TRBJ2-3; 14 nucleotides align to TRBD2. The CDR3 runs to 17 residues. Germline loops: CDR1 SGHRS, CDR2 YFSETQ. Trimming cost V 4 bases and J 4 bases; bases outside gene matches: 8. CDR3 amino acids: CASSPRLAGGRADTQYF. In nucleotides, the CDR3 is TGCGCCAGCAGCCCGCGACTAGCGGGAGGGAGGGCAGATACGCAGTATTTT.

The chain couples TRBV6-1 to TRBJ2-2, with TRBD1 identical over 7 bases. After removal of 4 bases from V and 0 bases from J, the junction contained 14 bases not matched to a gene. The CDR3 spans 19 residues. The germline CDR1 and CDR2 sequences are MNHNS and SASEGT. CDR3 region: CASSGGHFRTGSNTGELFF. The CDR3 DNA reads as TGTGCCAGCAGTGGCGGACACTTCCGGACAGGATCGAACACCGGGGAGCTGTTTTTT.

The V and J genes are TRBV29-1 and TRBJ2-5; tentative D call: TRBD1 (6 bases). Germline CDR1 and CDR2: SQVTM and ANQGSEA. The V gene lost 2 bases and the J gene lost 7 bases, with 17 bases spanning the gap. This CDR3 spans 14 amino acids. As DNA, the CDR3 is TGCAGCGTTGAATGGAACAGAATAGGGGGGACCCAGTACTTC. Encoded protein: CSVEWNRIGGTQYF.

The chain links TRBV5-1 to TRBJ2-1; TRBD2 might be the D (6 bases). The CDR3 sequence is 14 residues long. Trimming removed 0 bases from V and 7 bases from J, with 11 bases in between. Germline assignment: CDR1 SGHRS and CDR2 YFSETQ. CDR3 nucleotide sequence: TGCGCCAGCAGCTTGGGGGGCGGGATAAATGAGCAGTTCTTC. Encoded protein: CASSLGGGINEQFF.

This sequence joins TRBV7-9 and TRBJ2-5; TRBD1 agrees at 8 bases. The V segment lost 4 bases and the J segment 9 bases; nucleotides outside the gene matches: 16. From germline, CDR1 is SEHNR and CDR2 FQNEAQ (reference sequence). This CDR3 comprises 16 residues. The CDR3 nucleotides are TGTGCCAGCAGCTGGACAGGGCCCGCCTCGCGTGGGGCCCAGTACTTC. Translated: CASSWTGPASRGAQYF.

In the case of this clone: At one end, the junction sequence differs from germline, possibly due to a read error. V gene TRBV15 combines with J gene TRBJ1-5, with a tentative D call TRBD1 (5 bases). CDR3 size: 16 residues. Per germline, CDR1 LNHNV and CDR2 YYDKDF (reference sequence). In nucleotides, the CDR3 is TGTGCCGCCAGCAGAGGGTACGGGGGGATCAATCAGCCCCAGCATTTT. It encodes CAASRGYGGINQPQHF.

The chain's CDR3 is CSVGVTQGGELFF. The DNA for the CDR3 is TGCAGCGTTGGGGTGACACAGGGCGGGGAGCTGTTTTTT. The chain carries TRBV29-1 and TRBJ2-2; maybe TRBD1 (6 bases). The CDR3 contains 13 residues. V was clipped by 4 bases and J by 7 bases, with 13 bases between them. CDR1 and CDR2 from the germline V gene are SQVTM and ANQGSEA.

The chain joins TRBV28 to TRBJ2-7, with 9 bases fitting TRBD1. The CDR3 is 16 residues long. Germline V CDR1 and CDR2: MDHEN, SYDVKM. Trimming cost V 7 bases and J 2 bases; bases outside gene matches: 12. The CDR3 region has the DNA TGTGCCAGCAAACCATACGGGACAGGGACGACCTACGAGCAGTACTTC. This codes for CASKPYGTGTTYEQYF.

A single count supports this clone. This chain connects TRBV5-1 to TRBJ1-1, with D perhaps TRBD1 (6 bases). The CDR3 is made up of 12 amino acids. Per the germline V gene, CDR1 is SGHRS and CDR2 is YFSETQ. Trimming cost V 7 bases and J 5 bases, with 12 bases left between them. CDR3 region: CASRGGETEAFF. In nucleotides, the CDR3 is TGCGCCAGCCGAGGGGGAGAGACTGAAGCTTTCTTT.

The chain is built from TRBV28 and TRBJ1-5, with D possibly matching TRBD1 (5 bases). The CDR3 totals 14 residues. Per the germline V gene, CDR1 is MDHEN and CDR2 is SYDVKM. The V and J ends lost 7 bases and 5 bases respectively, with 15 bases between them. CDR3 coding DNA: TGTGCCAGCAACCCGGGCCAGGGTCATCAGCCCCAGCATTTT. Amino acid sequence: CASNPGQGHQPQHF.

The chain joins TRBV7-9 to TRBJ2-3, with 8 bases matching TRBD1. Per germline, CDR1 SEHNR and CDR2 FQNEAQ (reference sequence). The CDR3 extends over 15 amino acids. Trimming removed 3 bases from V and 4 bases from J; junction bases left unmatched: 6. As DNA, the CDR3 is TGTGCCAGCAGCTTTGGACAGGGAGAATCAGATACGCAGTATTTT. Amino acids: CASSFGQGESDTQYF.

The rearrangement uses TRBV19 and TRBJ2-2; TRBD1 agrees at 7 bases. V trimming: 4 bases; J trimming: 1 base; junction bases outside the gene matches: 0. This CDR3 contains 14 residues. Germline V gives CDR1 LNHDA, CDR2 SQIVND (reference sequence). CDR3 sequence reads: CASSRQGNTGELFF. For the CDR3, the DNA is TGTGCCAGTAGTAGACAGGGGAACACCGGGGAGCTGTTTTTT.

The V and J genes are TRBV6-5 and TRBJ1-2, with a weak D call TRBD1 (6 bases). The CDR3 covers 12 residues. V was pared by 6 bases and J by 13 bases, with 18 bases between. CDR1 is MNHEY and CDR2 is SVGAGI in the germline V gene. CDR3 coding DNA: TGTGCCAGCAGGGGGGCAGAACTGTCGGGCACCTTC. Protein sequence: CASRGAELSGTF.

The chain combines TRBV7-9 with TRBJ2-7; tentative D call: TRBD2 (6 bases). V was pared by 5 bases and J by 2 bases, with 16 bases between. The germline V gene encodes CDR1 SEHNR and CDR2 FQNEAQ (reference sequence). The CDR3 extends over 15 amino acids. CDR3 sequence: CASSQGLLGTYEQYF. CDR3 coding DNA: TGTGCCAGCAGCCAGGGACTCTTAGGGACCTACGAGCAGTACTTC.

This chain connects TRBV19 to TRBJ1-1; D not resolved. The V end lost 7 bases, the J end lost 1 base, and 10 bases lay between the germline ends. The CDR3 extends over 13 amino acids. Germline CDR1 reads LNHDA; CDR2 reads SQIVND (reference sequence). CDR3 DNA sequence: TGTGCCAGTAAAGACACTCAGAACACTGAAGCTTTCTTT. As protein: CASKDTQNTEAFF.

This chain links TRBV7-2 with TRBJ1-5; perhaps TRBD1 as D (5 bases). The germline V gene encodes CDR1 SGHTA and CDR2 FQGNSA. V lost 0 bases and J lost 7, with 13 bases in between. The CDR3 covers 15 residues. The CDR3 nucleotides read TGTGCCAGCAGCTTAGCTCTAGGGGAGGACCAGCCCCAGCATTTT. This gives the protein CASSLALGEDQPQHF.

The chain recombines TRBV9 with TRBJ2-7; 8 positions agree with TRBD1. This CDR3 has 14 amino acids. Germline-derived CDR1 and CDR2 are SGDLS and YYNGEE. Unmatched junction bases numbered 6, after V lost 3 bases and J lost 4 bases. For the CDR3, the DNA is TGTGCCAGCAGCGGAAGGGACAGGACTTACGAGCAGTACTTC. Protein product: CASSGRDRTYEQYF.

The chain has TRBV18 and TRBJ2-7, with no clear D. The CDR3 has 12 amino acids. Germline V gene sequence: CDR1 KGHSH, CDR2 LQKENI. The V end was cut by 2 bases, the J end by 1 base, with 3 bases between. The CDR3, as DNA: TGTGCCAGCTCACCAGAGTCCTACGAGCAGTACTTC. Amino acid sequence: CASSPESYEQYF.

The chain is built from TRBV27 and TRBJ1-2; TRBD1 matches at 9 bases. Germline lookup yields CDR1 MNHEY and CDR2 SMNVEV (reference sequence). Germline trimming cut 3 bases from V and 8 bases from J; bases unmatched to any gene: 4. The CDR3 is 13 residues long. CDR3: CASSLGTGLGYTF. The CDR3 DNA reads as TGTGCCAGCAGTTTGGGGACAGGGTTGGGCTACACCTTC.

This sequence joins TRBV18 and TRBJ2-5; 7 bases line up with TRBD2. The length of the CDR3 is 13 residues. Germline CDR1 and CDR2: KGHSH and LQKENI. Losses at the gene ends were 3 bases for V and 4 bases for J; bases not matched to a gene: 2. CDR3 sequence (DNA): TGTGCCAGCTCACCTACGGGGGGAGAGACCCAGTACTTC. The encoded protein is CASSPTGGETQYF.

V gene TRBV29-1 combines with J gene TRBJ2-6; D is perhaps TRBD2 (6 bases). Germline CDR1 and CDR2: SQVTM and ANQGSEA. The CDR3 runs to 14 residues. V lost 3 bases and J lost 1, with 7 bases in between. CDR3 residues: CSVDAGSGANVLTF. CDR3 DNA sequence: TGCAGCGTTGATGCGGGGTCTGGGGCCAACGTCCTGACTTTC.

The genes are TRBV6-2 or TRBV6-3 and TRBJ2-1; 8 positions match TRBD2. The V gene's germline CDR1 is MNHEY and CDR2 SVGEGT. Trimming took 0 bases from V and 6 from J; bases not matched to a gene: 4. The CDR3 is 15 residues long. The CDR3 here is CASSYSGGVGNEQFF. In nucleotides, the CDR3 is TGTGCCAGCAGTTACTCCGGGGGGGTCGGCAATGAGCAGTTCTTC.

The CDR3 loop is CASSSPPTGVGNQPQHF. CDR3 DNA sequence: TGTGCCAGCAGTTCTCCTCCGACAGGGGTCGGGAATCAGCCCCAGCATTTT. V gene TRBV28 combines with J gene TRBJ1-5, with 8 bases fitting TRBD1. The germline V gene encodes CDR1 MDHEN and CDR2 SYDVKM. The CDR3 contains 17 residues. The V and J ends lost 4 bases and 4 bases, in that order; junction bases with no gene match: 12.

This chain connects TRBV18 to TRBJ2-3, with TRBD2 matching over 9 bases. V shed 4 bases, J shed 0 bases, and the junction held 20 bases outside the gene matches. CDR1 is KGHSH, CDR2 LQKENI, per germline. The CDR3 has 21 amino acids. The CDR3 DNA sequence: TGTGCCAGCTCACTAACCCCCCCCGCCGCGGGAGGGTTCTCTAGCACAGATACGCAGTATTTT. Translated, it gives CASSLTPPAAGGFSSTDTQYF. The whole variable domain, filled in from reference TRBV18 and TRBJ2-3, reads NAGVMQNPRHLVRRRGQEARLRCSPMKGHSHVYWYRQLPEEGLKFMVYLQKENIIDESGMPKERFSAEFPKEGPSILRIQQVVRGDSAAYFCASSLTPPAAGGFSSTDTQYFGPGTRLTVL.

This clone was counted a single time. The chain joins TRBV30 to TRBJ2-7; D remains unclear. Germline V CDR1 and CDR2: GTSNPN, SVGIG (reference sequence). Trimming stripped 2 bases from V and 9 bases from J, with 26 bases between. This CDR3 contains 16 residues. The CDR3 sequence: CAWSNYEVLSGRSQYF. The CDR3 DNA reads TGTGCCTGGAGTAATTATGAGGTCTTGTCGGGTCGGTCGCAGTACTTC.